This T cell receptor (beta chain) comes out of a study of T cell responses to AZD1222 COVID-19 vaccine. The germline V gene has CDR1 SGHAT and CDR2 FQNNGV. CDR3 size: 14 residues. Between the trimmed V and J ends, which lost 0 bases and 1 base, there was a span of 7 bases. The data were produced by immunoSEQ multiplex PCR, yet TCRdb's version contains in-frame clones alone and is incomplete. The data show 180,000 or so clones, 80% to 90% seen once. This TCR was recovered from an adult in good health. The chain combines TRBV11-2 with TRBJ2-7; D uncertain. Source: peripheral blood, taken on day 0 of AZD1222 vaccination. The CDR3 DNA follows: TGTGCCAGCAGCTTAGAAGAAGGGTCCTACGAGCAGTACTTC. It codes for CASSLEEGSYEQYF.